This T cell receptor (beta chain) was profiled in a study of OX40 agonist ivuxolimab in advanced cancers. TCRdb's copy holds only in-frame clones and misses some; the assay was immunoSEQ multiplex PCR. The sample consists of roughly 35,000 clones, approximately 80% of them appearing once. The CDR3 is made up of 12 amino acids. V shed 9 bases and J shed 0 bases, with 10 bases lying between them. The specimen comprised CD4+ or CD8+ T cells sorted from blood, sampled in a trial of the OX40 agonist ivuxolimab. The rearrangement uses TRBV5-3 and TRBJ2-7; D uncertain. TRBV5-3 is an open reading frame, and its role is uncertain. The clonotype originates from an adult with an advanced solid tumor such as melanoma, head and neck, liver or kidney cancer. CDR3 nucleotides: TGTGCCAACTCACTGGACTCCTACGAGCAGTACTTC. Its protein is CANSLDSYEQYF.